Given below is one T cell receptor beta chain in context. Profiled with immunoSEQ multiplex PCR; TCRdb holds only in-frame clones, not every one. This repertoire shows roughly 45,000 clones, around 94% found once; its top ten account for 0.7% to 0.85%. This sample is drawn from a study of control samples from healthy donors and cancer patients. Looked up from germline, CDR1 is LNHNV and CDR2 is YYDKDF (reference sequence). CDR3 length: 14 residues. With 5 bases removed from V and 1 base from J, the gap between germline ends came to 11 bases. Sample: PBMCs. This sequence was found in a man between 25 and 39 years old with colorectal cancer. This sequence joins TRBV15 and TRBJ1-1; D is perhaps TRBD1 (5 bases). This chain's CDR3 is CATSPVGQNTEAFF. The CDR3 DNA reads as TGTGCCACCAGCCCGGTCGGACAGAACACTGAAGCTTTCTTT.